Below, 23 T cell receptor beta chains from the same sample are listed, as sequenced in a study of OX40 agonist ivuxolimab in advanced cancers. Some clones are missing from TCRdb's copy, which holds only in-frame ones; the method was immunoSEQ multiplex PCR. Of some 80,000 clones in the sample, around 94% were seen once. The sequenced sample was CD4+ or CD8+ T cells sorted from blood, obtained in a trial of the OX40 agonist ivuxolimab. All receptors come from an adult with an advanced solid tumor such as melanoma, head and neck, liver or kidney cancer.

The CDR3 sequence: CASTGSSYNEQFF. The CDR3 DNA is TGTGCCAGCACGGGGAGCTCCTACAATGAGCAGTTCTTC. The chain combines TRBV2 with TRBJ2-1; D might be TRBD2 (5 bases). This CDR3 has 13 amino acids. The germline V gene has CDR1 SNHLY and CDR2 FYNNEI. V dropped 7 bases and J dropped 0 bases, with 7 bases sitting between them.

The CDR3 sequence: CASSLEGNHNTDTQYF. The CDR3 DNA follows: TGTGCCAGCAGCTTAGAAGGGAATCATAACACAGATACGCAGTATTTT. The rearrangement joins TRBV11-2 to TRBJ2-3; D is uncertain. This CDR3 contains 16 residues. Germline CDR1 is SGHAT and CDR2 is FQNNGV. Trimming stripped 0 bases from V and 2 bases from J, with 12 bases between.

The chain couples TRBV6-5 to TRBJ2-2; 9 bases map to TRBD2. Germline V lookup: CDR1 MNHEY, CDR2 SVGAGI. CDR3 length equals 16 residues. Trimming at V came to 2 bases and at J to 4 bases, leaving 5 bases not matched to a gene. CDR3 region: CASSYGSGGPTGELFF. The CDR3 DNA reads TGTGCCAGCAGTTACGGTAGCGGGGGCCCCACCGGGGAGCTGTTTTTT.

J is TRBJ1-1 and V is TRBV9, with no clear D. Germline V gives CDR1 SGDLS, CDR2 YYNGEE. The CDR3 totals 13 residues. The V gene lost 4 bases and the J gene lost 5 bases, with 12 bases spanning the gap. The CDR3 loop reads CASSPPGRTEAFF. The CDR3 DNA sequence: TGTGCCAGCAGCCCCCCCGGGCGGACTGAAGCTTTCTTT.

The CDR3 here is CASSPLAGGITGELFF. The CDR3 DNA follows: TGTGCCAGCAGTCCCCTAGCGGGAGGGATTACCGGGGAGCTGTTTTTT. V and J are TRBV6-4 and TRBJ2-2, with 12 bases matching TRBD2. V gave up 5 bases and J gave up 5 bases; unmatched junction bases: 6. Germline CDR1 MRHNA, CDR2 SNTAGT. The CDR3 extends over 16 amino acids.

This clone was seen once. The chain links TRBV19 to TRBJ2-5; 8 bases agree with TRBD1. Germline CDR1 LNHDA, CDR2 SQIVND (reference sequence). V gave up 5 bases and J gave up 1 base; unmatched junction bases: 6. The CDR3 is 15 residues long. The CDR3 region has the DNA TGTGCCAGTAGTGCCCAAGACAGGGGCCAAGAGACCCAGTACTTC. Amino acids: CASSAQDRGQETQYF.

The J gene is TRBJ2-1, the V gene TRBV9; 9 bases map to TRBD2. The CDR3 is 16 residues long. Germline-derived CDR1 and CDR2 are SGDLS and YYNGEE. Losses at the gene ends were 3 bases for V and 0 bases for J; bases not matched to a gene: 4. The CDR3 protein is CASSERRGGSYNEQFF. The CDR3 bases are TGTGCCAGCAGCGAGAGGCGGGGGGGCTCCTACAATGAGCAGTTCTTC.

The chain couples TRBV4-1 to TRBJ2-7, with D unresolved. The V end was cut by 1 base, the J end by 2 bases, with 24 bases between. The CDR3 spans 19 residues. Germline CDR1 and CDR2: MGHRA and YSYEKL. The CDR3 loop reads CASSQARLEAGGYTYEQYF. CDR3 DNA: TGCGCCAGCAGCCAAGCCCGGCTAGAGGCTGGCGGTTACACCTACGAGCAGTACTTC.

The chain uses TRBV7-6 and TRBJ2-5, with 8 positions matching TRBD2. The V gene's germline CDR1 is SGHVS and CDR2 FNYEAQ. V gave up 7 bases and J gave up 5 bases; unmatched junction bases: 12. CDR3 length: 15 residues. In DNA form, the CDR3 reads TGTGCCAGCACCCTAGACGGGGGGGGCGGGGAGACCCAGTACTTC. Protein product: CASTLDGGGGETQYF. Based on the CDR3 plus reference TRBV7-6 and TRBJ2-5, the full variable domain is GAGVSQSPRYKVTKRGQDVALRCDPISGHVSLYWYRQALGQGPEFLTYFNYEAQQDKSGLPNDRFSAERPEGSISTLTIQRTEQRDSAMYRCASTLDGGGGETQYFGPGTRLLVL.

This sequence joins TRBV7-7 and TRBJ1-3; TRBD1 matches at 7 bases. The CDR3 is 15 amino acids. Germline V gene data show CDR1 as SSHAT and CDR2 as FNYEAQ (reference sequence). The ends lost 5 bases at V and 2 bases at J; junction bases unmatched: 6. CDR3 nucleotides: TGTGCCAGCAGCCCGGGGACAGCGCCTGGAAACACCATATATTTT. Its translation: CASSPGTAPGNTIYF. The full variable domain, with the rest looked up from reference TRBV7-7 and TRBJ1-3, is GAGVSQSPRYKVTKRGQDVTLRCDPISSHATLYWYQQALGQGPEFLTYFNYEAQPDKSGLPSDRFSAERPEGSISTLTIQRTEQRDSAMYRCASSPGTAPGNTIYFGEGSWLTVV.

This clone was detected only once. V gene TRBV7-3 combines with J gene TRBJ2-5; tentatively, D is TRBD1 or TRBD2 (5 bases each). Trimming stripped 2 bases from V and 2 bases from J, with 18 bases between. The germline gives CDR1 SGHTA, CDR2 FQGTGA. The length of the CDR3 is 17 residues. CDR3: CASSLSSLQGEQETQYF. CDR3 coding DNA: TGTGCCAGCAGCTTATCCTCCTTGCAGGGAGAACAAGAGACCCAGTACTTC.

The V and J genes are TRBV9 and TRBJ1-4; D uncertain. Trimming pared 2 bases from V and 7 bases from J, leaving 9 bases between. The CDR3 contains 13 residues. Looked up from germline, CDR1 is SGDLS and CDR2 is YYNGEE. Here the CDR3 DNA reads TGTGCCAGCAGCGTCCGGTCGGCTGAAAAACTGTTTTTT. Translated: CASSVRSAEKLFF.

The CDR3 sequence: CASSRRPPNVNTIYF. The CDR3 DNA reads TGTGCCAGCAGCCGTCGACCTCCAAACGTCAACACCATATATTTT. The chain couples TRBV27 to TRBJ1-3, with no clear D. Germline CDR1 is MNHEY and CDR2 is SMNVEV (reference sequence). This CDR3 contains 15 residues. With 6 bases removed from V and 7 bases from J, the gap between germline ends came to 19 bases.

The chain joins TRBV11-2 to TRBJ2-7; maybe TRBD2 (6 bases). Germline CDR1 reads SGHAT; CDR2 reads FQNNGV. This CDR3 is built from 15 residues. The germline V and J ends were trimmed by 4 bases and 2 bases, with 15 bases remaining between them. The CDR3 loop is CASSSGGGAAYEQYF. The CDR3 DNA sequence: TGTGCCAGCAGCTCAGGCGGCGGGGCGGCCTACGAGCAGTACTTC.

The chain couples TRBV7-8 to TRBJ2-7; 15 bases match TRBD2. The V gene end was trimmed by 1 base and the J gene end by 3 bases; junction bases not matched to a gene: 4. Germline V gene lookup returns CDR1 SGHVS and CDR2 FQNEAQ. The CDR3 is 17 residues long. The CDR3 nucleotides are TGTGCCAGCAGCTTAGACAGGGGACTAGCGGGGGGCTACGAGCAGTACTTC. It encodes CASSLDRGLAGGYEQYF.

V gene TRBV7-3 combines with J gene TRBJ2-1; TRBD1 matches 7 bases. Germline trimming cut 6 bases from V and 0 bases from J; bases unmatched to any gene: 8. There are 16 residues in the CDR3. In germline, CDR1 is SGHTA, CDR2 FQGTGA. The CDR3 sequence: CASSMRGLSSYNEQFF. The CDR3 DNA is TGTGCCAGCAGTATGAGGGGGCTAAGCTCCTACAATGAGCAGTTCTTC.

In nucleotides, the CDR3 is TGTGCCAGCAGCTTTTATGCGGGCAAGAACACTGAAGCTTTCTTT. This codes for CASSFYAGKNTEAFF. The chain carries TRBV11-2 and TRBJ1-1; D uncertain. Germline V lookup: CDR1 SGHAT, CDR2 FQNNGV. Trimming cost V 3 bases and J 1 base, with 12 bases left between them. The CDR3 spans 15 residues.

The chain joins TRBV19 to TRBJ1-5, with 7 positions matching TRBD1. The CDR3 contains 15 residues. Germline trimming cut 7 bases from V and 2 bases from J; bases unmatched to any gene: 8. Looked up from germline, CDR1 is LNHDA and CDR2 is SQIVND (reference sequence). The CDR3 DNA follows: TGTGCCAGTATGGCAGGGGGTTTCGGCAATCAGCCCCAGCATTTT. Translating it yields CASMAGGFGNQPQHF.

The chain uses TRBV7-9 and TRBJ2-7, with no clear D. In germline, CDR1 is SEHNR, CDR2 FQNEAQ (reference sequence). This CDR3 has 14 residues. V was shortened by 5 bases and J by 3 bases, with 14 bases between the two germline ends. The CDR3 DNA follows: TGTGCCAGCAGCCCCCTGGGCGTGGACTACGAGCAGTACTTC. Protein: CASSPLGVDYEQYF.

In nucleotides, the CDR3 is TGCGCCAGCAGCCAAGATGCTAGCGGGAGCTCCTACGAGCAGTACTTC. Its translation: CASSQDASGSSYEQYF. This chain joins TRBV4-1 and TRBJ2-7; 10 bases line up with TRBD2. V trimming: 0 bases; J trimming: 0 bases; junction bases outside the gene matches: 2. This CDR3 has 16 residues. Germline V CDR1 and CDR2: MGHRA, YSYEKL.

This chain joins TRBV4-1 and TRBJ2-5; D is perhaps TRBD2 (6 bases). The V end lost 3 bases, the J end lost 5 bases, and 10 bases lay between the germline ends. Looked up from germline, CDR1 is MGHRA and CDR2 is YSYEKL. There are 13 residues in the CDR3. The CDR3 protein is CASSHYRGETQYF. CDR3 DNA: TGCGCCAGCAGCCATTACCGGGGGGAGACCCAGTACTTC.

The rearrangement joins TRBV27 to TRBJ2-7; TRBD1 agrees at 7 bases. Germline assignment: CDR1 MNHEY and CDR2 SMNVEV (reference sequence). Trimming at V came to 4 bases and at J to 3 bases, leaving 6 bases not matched to a gene. The CDR3 runs 14 residues. CDR3 in DNA: TGTGCCAGCAGTTCGACAGGGTTGGGCTACGAGCAGTACTTC. It yields the protein CASSSTGLGYEQYF.

This chain links TRBV4-3 with TRBJ2-5; 11 bases agree with TRBD2. Germline V lookup: CDR1 LGHNA, CDR2 YSLEER. The CDR3 loop spans 17 amino acids. The J segment lost 5 bases and the V segment lost 1 base, leaving 9 bases of the junction unmatched. This chain's CDR3 is CASSQAPGLAGLETQYF. DNA for the CDR3: TGCGCCAGCAGCCAAGCACCAGGACTAGCGGGTTTGGAGACCCAGTACTTC.